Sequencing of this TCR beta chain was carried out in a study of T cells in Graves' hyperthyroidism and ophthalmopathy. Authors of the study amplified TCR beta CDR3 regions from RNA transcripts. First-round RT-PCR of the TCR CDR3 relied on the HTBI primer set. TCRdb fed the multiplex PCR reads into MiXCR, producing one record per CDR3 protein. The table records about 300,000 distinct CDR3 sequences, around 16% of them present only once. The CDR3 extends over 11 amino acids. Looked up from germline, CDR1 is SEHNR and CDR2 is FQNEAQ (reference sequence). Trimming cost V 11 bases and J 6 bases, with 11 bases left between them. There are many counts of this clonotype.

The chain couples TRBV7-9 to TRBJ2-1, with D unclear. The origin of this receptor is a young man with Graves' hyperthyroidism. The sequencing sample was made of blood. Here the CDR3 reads CALGSSNEQFF. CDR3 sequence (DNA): TGTGCCTTAGGGTCTAGCAATGAGCAGTTCTTC. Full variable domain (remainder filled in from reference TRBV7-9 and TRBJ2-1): DTGVSQNPRHKITKRGQNVTFRCDPISEHNRLYWYRQTLGQGPEFLTYFQNEAQLEKSRLLSDRFSAERPKGSFSTLEIQRTEQGDSAMYLCALGSSNEQFFGPGTRLTVL.